The T cell receptor beta chain described here comes from a study of shared clonotypes between healthy human individuals. Per the original data handling: Quality scores were absent from the junction-only immunoSEQ sequences, so filtering differed. Using immunoSEQ multiplex PCR, the repertoire was profiled, and TCRdb retains in-frame clones only, with some absent. D and trimming come from the DNA, and the V and J calls and clone size come from that table. The data hold 2 million to 2.5 million clones, with roughly 90% observed a single time. The CDR3 is 14 amino acids. CDR1 is KGHSH and CDR2 is LQKENI in the germline V gene. V gave up 6 bases and J gave up 2 bases, with 11 bases separating them.

The source material was naive CD4+ T cells from PBMCs. Subset denoted: CD45RA+ positively selected. The receptor comes from a man aged 18 to 35 in good health. Some clones in this sample may be carry-over from other donors' samples. V usage is TRBV18 and J usage is TRBJ1-3; unclear D gene. This chain's CDR3 is CASSAGVPGNTIYF. The CDR3 region has the DNA TGTGCCAGCTCTGCCGGGGTCCCTGGAAACACCATATATTTT.